This T cell receptor (beta chain) was sequenced during a study of blood T cell repertoires in COVID-19. Profiled with immunoSEQ multiplex PCR; TCRdb holds only in-frame clones, not every one. The profile shows tens of thousands of clones, 88% of them singletons. The CDR3 is 13 residues long. Germline V CDR1 and CDR2: LNHNV, YYDKDF (reference sequence). The V gene lost 3 bases and the J gene lost 7 bases, with 12 bases spanning the gap. The sample was peripheral blood. The rearrangement links TRBV15 to TRBJ1-1, with D possibly being TRBD1 (6 bases). This receptor was taken from a man in his fifties or sixties with active COVID-19. The CDR3 coding sequence is TGTGCCACCAGCAGTATGACAGGACTTGAAGCTTTCTTT. Its protein product is CATSSMTGLEAFF. Supplemented by reference TRBV15 and TRBJ1-1, the full variable domain reads DAMVIQNPRYQVTQFGKPVTLSCSQTLNHNVMYWYQQKSSQAPKLLFHYYDKDFNNEADTPDNFQSRRPNTSFCFLDIRSPGLGDTAMYLCATSSMTGLEAFFGQGTRLTVV.